This T cell receptor (beta chain) originates from a study of blood T cell repertoires in COVID-19. Study processing details: Using reference gene primer amplification, nucleated cell counts were estimated. This table comes from immunoSEQ multiplex PCR, and its TCRdb copy is limited to in-frame clones, with some not included. The V and J calls and clone size were taken over from that table, and D and trimming were inferred from the DNA. The data contain roughly 70,000 clones, around 79% of them singletons. V gave up 8 bases and J gave up 4 bases; unmatched junction bases: 19. CDR3 size: 19 residues. The chain recombines TRBV23-1 with TRBJ1-4; 10 positions agree with TRBD1. TRBV23-1 is recorded as an ORF, its role being uncertain. This TCR was recovered from a man in his 60s with acute or convalescent COVID-19. Sequenced: peripheral blood. Here the CDR3 DNA reads TGCGCCAGCGGCTCCCAGGCGACCGGGACAGGGGCCTTTAATGAAAAACTGTTTTTT. This encodes CASGSQATGTGAFNEKLFF.